This T cell receptor (beta chain) was sequenced during a study of cytomegalovirus exposure and HLA in healthy donors. Study-level findings and limits: Several V segments, TRBV6-2 and TRBV6-3 among them, could not be told apart and were dropped. In vitro confirmation showed three CMV-associated chains to be CMV antigen specific.

13 Jbeta primers and 60 Vbeta primers were used for the PCR. Sequenced by immunoSEQ multiplex PCR; TCRdb stores in-frame clones only, minus some. The table records some 210,000 clones, approximately 80% of them present only once. CDR3 length: 13 amino acids. Trimming took 5 bases from V and 3 from J, leaving 10 bases between them. The germline gives CDR1 MNHEY, CDR2 SVGAGI. Details on this clone: No antigen is known for it.

Material: PBMCs. The gene calls are TRBV6-5 and TRBJ1-2, with D unclear. The clonotype originates from a woman between 45 and 65 years old in good health and CMV-seropositive. The chain's CDR3 is CASSGLGDYGYTF. The CDR3 DNA is TGTGCCAGCAGTGGCCTCGGGGACTATGGCTACACCTTC.